This T cell receptor beta chain is from a study of low-dose radiotherapy and immunotherapy resistance in tumors. About the study: The fractionation for Cohort 1 was 0.5 Gy per fraction every 2 weeks, totaling 6.5 Gy.

Time point: after trial treatment. As for treatment: LDRT plus nivolumab, ipilimumab, low-dose cyclophosphamide and aspirin (RACIN trial). The donors' treatment consisted of nivolumab, ipilimumab, aspirin, low-dose cyclophosphamide and low-dose radiotherapy. For amplifying TCRs, the PCR ran for approximately 18 cycles with Phusion, which was used together with a constant-region primer and the adapter on the V primers. Each CDR3 protein gets one entry after TCRdb re-called the reads with MiXCR. The sample contains approximately 52,000 distinct CDR3 sequences, around 33% of which appear only once. V dropped 4 bases and J dropped 5 bases, with 23 bases sitting between them. The CDR3 is made up of 16 amino acids. The germline V gene encodes CDR1 SQVTM and CDR2 ANQGSEA. This clonotype was observed many times.

This receptor was taken from a male donor with rectosigmoid adenocarcinoma. V gene TRBV29-1 combines with J gene TRBJ1-1; D call uncertain. Sequenced material: PBMCs, taken after low-dose radiotherapy plus immunotherapy. The CDR3 spells CSVVMAGRYLGTEAFF. CDR3 coding DNA: TGCAGCGTTGTAATGGCCGGGCGATACTTAGGTACTGAAGCTTTCTTT.